This T cell receptor (beta chain) was profiled in a study of early T cells in non-severe SARS-CoV-2 infection. Germline V CDR1 and CDR2: SGHTA, FQGTGA. The V segment lost 0 bases and the J segment 2 bases; nucleotides outside the gene matches: 5. The CDR3 has 18 amino acids. By share of the sample, this clonotype is medium-sized (0.01 to 0.1%). Unique molecular identifier tags were affixed to discrete cDNA molecules. Using its own MiXCR run on the 5' RACE reads, TCRdb lists one record per CDR3 protein. The sample contains 80,000 to 100,000 distinct CDR3 sequences, 9% to 15% of which appear only once. The sample comprised whole blood. The rearrangement links TRBV7-3 to TRBJ2-5, with TRBD2 matching over 14 bases. The clonotype was recovered from an adult who was a healthcare worker with PCR-confirmed SARS-CoV-2 infection or an uninfected control (not recorded which). As DNA, the CDR3 is TGTGCCAGCAGCTTAACCCCGGGACTAGCGGGGGTACAAGAGACCCAGTACTTC. The encoded protein is CASSLTPGLAGVQETQYF.